This TCR beta chain originates from a study of cytomegalovirus exposure and HLA in healthy donors. Across the whole study: The study's early data release held roughly 90 million unique TCRs from HLA-typed donors. General study results and limits: Earlier analysis found most TCR beta V segments productive about 87% or about 30% of the time.

Both 60 Vbeta primers and 13 Jbeta primers went into the PCR. Using immunoSEQ multiplex PCR, the repertoire was profiled, and TCRdb retains in-frame clones only, with some absent. The sample has 110,000 to 150,000 clones, 9.4% seen once. V gave up 0 bases and J gave up 11 bases, with 8 bases separating them. This CDR3 has 12 residues. CDR1 and CDR2 from the germline V gene are SGHDT and YYEEEE. This clone has a handful of counts. Its specificity is unknown. The sequence derives from a male donor in good health and CMV-seronegative. The sample was PBMCs. The chain employs TRBV5-6 and TRBJ2-2; no clear D. As DNA, the CDR3 is TGTGCCAGCAGCTTGGGGCCTGTCGAGCTGTTTTTT. Translation gives CASSLGPVELFF.